The source of this T cell receptor (beta chain) is a study of molecular identifiers for immune sequencing clone quantification. In the study overall: Four portions were sequenced after RNA from roughly 20,000 or 100,000 naive CD8 cells was split five ways in replicates.

Bulk TCR libraries were made with methods that had been previously described and with listed TCR primers. TCRdb re-analysed the PCR reads in MiXCR, keeping a single row per CDR3 protein. The top ten clones hold 0.85% of a sample with approximately 670,000 distinct CDR3 sequences, just under 20% of them seen once. Study-level points and caveats: Over 98% of effector molecules, yet under 1% of naive-cell molecules, were held by clones above 20 RNA copies.

Sorting defined naive CD8 T cells as CD8+CD4-CCR7+CD45RA+. The V and J ends lost 2 bases and 1 base respectively, with 12 bases between them. The CDR3 is made up of 15 amino acids. Per the germline V gene, CDR1 is SGHDT and CDR2 is YYEEEE. With respect to this clonotype: As yet, its antigen is unknown.

The sequenced sample consisted of naive CD8+ T cells from blood, with Jurkat cell RNA spiked in. Subset specified: FACS-sorted CD8+CD4-CCR7+CD45RA+ naive T cells. V is TRBV5-6 and J is TRBJ2-5; D tentatively reads TRBD1 or TRBD2 (5 bases each). The sequence was collected from a human donor in good health. Some libraries in this study had Jurkat cell RNA spiked in. The CDR3 here is CASSLGDLIQETQYF. The DNA of the CDR3 is TGTGCCAGCAGCTTAGGGGACCTAATCCAAGAGACCCAGTACTTC.